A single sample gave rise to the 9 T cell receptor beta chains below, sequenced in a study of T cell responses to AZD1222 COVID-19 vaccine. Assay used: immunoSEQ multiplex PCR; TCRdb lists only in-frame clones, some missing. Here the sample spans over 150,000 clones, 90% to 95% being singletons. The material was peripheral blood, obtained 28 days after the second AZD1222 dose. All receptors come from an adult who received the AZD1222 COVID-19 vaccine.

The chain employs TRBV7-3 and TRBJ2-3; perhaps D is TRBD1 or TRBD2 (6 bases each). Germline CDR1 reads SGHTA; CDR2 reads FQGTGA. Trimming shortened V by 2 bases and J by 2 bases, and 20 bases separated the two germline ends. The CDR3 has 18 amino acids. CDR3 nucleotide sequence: TGTGCCAGCAGCTTAGGAACAGGGACTTGTTGGACCACAGATACGCAGTATTTT. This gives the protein CASSLGTGTCWTTDTQYF.

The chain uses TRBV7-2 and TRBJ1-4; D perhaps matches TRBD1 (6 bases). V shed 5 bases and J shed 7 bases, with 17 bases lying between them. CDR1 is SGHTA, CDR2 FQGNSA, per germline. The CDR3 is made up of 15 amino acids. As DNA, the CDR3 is TGTGCCAGCAGCCCCCAGGGGCCCGGGGGTGAAAAACTGTTTTTT. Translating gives CASSPQGPGGEKLFF.

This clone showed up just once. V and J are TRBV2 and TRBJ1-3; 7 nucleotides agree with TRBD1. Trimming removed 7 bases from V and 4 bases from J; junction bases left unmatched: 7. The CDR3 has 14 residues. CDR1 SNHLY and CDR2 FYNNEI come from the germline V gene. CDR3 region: CASKFTGAGNTIYF. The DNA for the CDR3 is TGTGCCAGCAAATTTACAGGGGCCGGAAACACCATATATTTT.

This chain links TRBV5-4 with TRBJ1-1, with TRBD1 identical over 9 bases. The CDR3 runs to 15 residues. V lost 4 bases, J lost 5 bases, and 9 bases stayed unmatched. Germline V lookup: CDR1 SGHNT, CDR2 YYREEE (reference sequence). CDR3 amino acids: CASSPGQGLSTEAFF. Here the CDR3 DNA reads TGTGCCAGCAGCCCGGGACAGGGACTATCTACTGAAGCTTTCTTT.

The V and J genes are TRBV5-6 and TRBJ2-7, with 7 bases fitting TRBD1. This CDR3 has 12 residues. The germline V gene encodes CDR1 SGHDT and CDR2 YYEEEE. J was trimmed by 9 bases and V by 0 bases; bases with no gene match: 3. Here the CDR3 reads CASSLEGTVQYF. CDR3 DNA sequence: TGTGCCAGCAGCTTGGAGGGGACAGTGCAGTACTTC.

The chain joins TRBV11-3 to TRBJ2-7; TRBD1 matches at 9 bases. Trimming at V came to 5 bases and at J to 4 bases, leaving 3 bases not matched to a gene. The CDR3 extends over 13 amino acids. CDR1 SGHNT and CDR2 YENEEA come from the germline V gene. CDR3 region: CASSRDRVYEQYF. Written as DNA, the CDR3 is TGTGCCAGCAGCAGGGACAGGGTTTACGAGCAGTACTTC.

CDR3 residues: CASSQFLSQPQHF. For the CDR3, the DNA is TGTGCCAGCAGCCAATTCTTATCCCAGCCCCAGCATTTT. This rearrangement joins TRBV3-1 (or the pseudogene TRBV3-2) to TRBJ1-5; D unclear. From germline, CDR1 is LGHDT and CDR2 YNNKEL (reference sequence). V lost 2 bases and J 7 bases, leaving 9 bases between the germline ends. The CDR3 loop spans 13 amino acids.

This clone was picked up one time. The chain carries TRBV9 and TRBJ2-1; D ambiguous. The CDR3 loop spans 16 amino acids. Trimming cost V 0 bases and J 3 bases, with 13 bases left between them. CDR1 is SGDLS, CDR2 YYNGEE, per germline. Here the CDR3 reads CASSVEGSLFYNEQFF. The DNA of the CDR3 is TGTGCCAGCAGCGTAGAAGGCTCTCTCTTCTACAATGAGCAGTTCTTC.

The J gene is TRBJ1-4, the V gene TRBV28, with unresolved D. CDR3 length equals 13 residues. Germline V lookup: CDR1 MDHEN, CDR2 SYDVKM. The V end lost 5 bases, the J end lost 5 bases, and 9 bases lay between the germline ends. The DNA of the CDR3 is TGTGCCAGCAGTATGGGCAGGAATGAAAAACTGTTTTTT. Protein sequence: CASSMGRNEKLFF.